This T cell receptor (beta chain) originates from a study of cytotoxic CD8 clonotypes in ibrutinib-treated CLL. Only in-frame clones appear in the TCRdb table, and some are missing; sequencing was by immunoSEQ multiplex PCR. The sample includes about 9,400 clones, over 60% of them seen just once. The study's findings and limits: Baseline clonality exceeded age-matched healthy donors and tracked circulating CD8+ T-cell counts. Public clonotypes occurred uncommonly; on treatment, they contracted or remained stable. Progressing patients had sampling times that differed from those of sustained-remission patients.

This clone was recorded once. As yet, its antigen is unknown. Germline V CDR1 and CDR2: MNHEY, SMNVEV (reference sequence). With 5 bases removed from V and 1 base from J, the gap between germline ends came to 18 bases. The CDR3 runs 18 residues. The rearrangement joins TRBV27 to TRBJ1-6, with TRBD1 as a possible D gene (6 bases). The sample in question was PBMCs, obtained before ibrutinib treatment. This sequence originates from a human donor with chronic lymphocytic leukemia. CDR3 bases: TGTGCCAGCAGTCCCCGGGGGCTAGCTAGGTCCTATAATTCACCCCTCCACTTT. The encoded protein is CASSPRGLARSYNSPLHF.